This is a list of T cell receptor beta chains from one sample in a study of cytomegalovirus exposure and HLA in healthy donors. Clones were sequenced by immunoSEQ multiplex PCR, and TCRdb holds only the in-frame ones, with some missing. The table for this sample gives tens of thousands of clones. Source material: PBMCs. The source is a middle-aged woman in good health and CMV-seropositive. The CDR3 runs from the conserved cysteine through the conserved F or W. Each record gives: J gene, D gene, V gene, CDR3 protein, CDR3 DNA. The D gene is left open where the match is weak.

j_gene: TRBJ1-1
d_gene: TRBD1
v_gene: TRBV5-5
CDR3aa: CASSPLGQVLNTEAFF
CDR3nt: TGTGCCAGCAGCCCCCTCGGACAGGTCTTGAACACTGAAGCTTTCTTT

j_gene: TRBJ2-5
d_gene: .
v_gene: TRBV7-9
CDR3aa: CASSLAYTGIHQETQYF
CDR3nt: TGTGCCAGCAGCTTAGCCTATACAGGGATCCACCAAGAGACCCAGTACTTC

j_gene: TRBJ2-4
d_gene: TRBD2
v_gene: TRBV30
CDR3aa: CAWSPGGSKNIQYF
CDR3nt: TGTGCCTGGAGCCCGGGAGGGAGCAAAAACATTCAGTACTTC

j_gene: TRBJ1-4
d_gene: TRBD1
v_gene: TRBV14
CDR3aa: CASSRGPNEKLFF
CDR3nt: TGTGCCAGCAGCAGGGGGCCAAATGAAAAACTGTTTTTT

j_gene: TRBJ2-7
d_gene: TRBD2
v_gene: TRBV6-5
CDR3aa: CASRPTAGRDEQYF
CDR3nt: TGTGCCAGCAGACCCACAGCGGGACGGGACGAGCAGTACTTC

j_gene: TRBJ2-4
d_gene: .
v_gene: TRBV12-2
CDR3aa: CASRLAGLAIPLAKNIQYF
CDR3nt: TGTGCAAGTCGCTTAGCGGGACTAGCGATCCCCCTAGCCAAAAACATTCAGTACTTC

j_gene: TRBJ2-7
d_gene: .
v_gene: TRBV6-6
CDR3aa: CASSPGTNYEQYF
CDR3nt: TGTGCCAGCAGCCCCGGGACAAACTACGAGCAGTACTTC

j_gene: TRBJ1-1
d_gene: .
v_gene: TRBV6-1
CDR3aa: CASSLYTEAFF
CDR3nt: TGTGCCAGCAGTTTATATACTGAAGCTTTCTTT

j_gene: TRBJ1-2
d_gene: .
v_gene: TRBV27
CDR3aa: CASSTGFFYGYTF
CDR3nt: TGTGCCAGCTCAACAGGGTTTTTTTATGGCTACACCTTC

j_gene: TRBJ2-6
d_gene: .
v_gene: TRBV6-5
CDR3aa: CASSSAGTGANVLTF
CDR3nt: TGTGCCAGCAGTTCAGCGGGGACAGGGGCCAACGTCCTGACTTTC

j_gene: TRBJ2-1
d_gene: TRBD2
v_gene: TRBV7-2
CDR3aa: CASRSRAGNSYNEQFF
CDR3nt: TGTGCCAGCAGGTCTCGAGCGGGAAACTCCTACAATGAGCAGTTCTTC

j_gene: TRBJ2-7
d_gene: .
v_gene: TRBV30
CDR3aa: CAWSDTYEQYF
CDR3nt: TGTGCCTGGAGTGACACCTACGAGCAGTACTTC

j_gene: TRBJ1-1
d_gene: .
v_gene: TRBV13
CDR3aa: CASSLRPGTEAFF
CDR3nt: TGTGCCAGCAGCTTACGCCCCGGCACTGAAGCTTTCTTT

j_gene: TRBJ1-4
d_gene: .
v_gene: TRBV13
CDR3aa: CASRGTGTPTNEKLFF
CDR3nt: TGTGCCAGCAGGGGGACCGGGACACCAACTAATGAAAAACTGTTTTTT

j_gene: TRBJ1-2
d_gene: TRBD1
v_gene: TRBV4-1
CDR3aa: CASSPGGQRGYYGYTF
CDR3nt: TGCGCCAGCAGCCCCGGGGGACAGAGGGGTTACTATGGCTACACCTTC

j_gene: TRBJ1-5
d_gene: TRBD1
v_gene: TRBV6-6
CDR3aa: CASSQGQSNQPQHF
CDR3nt: TGTGCCAGCAGCCAGGGACAGTCCAATCAGCCCCAGCATTTT

j_gene: TRBJ2-3
d_gene: .
v_gene: TRBV29-1
CDR3aa: CSAATGGDDTQYF
CDR3nt: TGCAGCGCAGCAACAGGGGGGGATGATACGCAGTATTTT

j_gene: TRBJ2-4
d_gene: TRBD2
v_gene: TRBV19
CDR3aa: CASTQTSANIQYF
CDR3nt: TGTGCCAGTACCCAGACTAGCGCCAACATTCAGTACTTC

j_gene: TRBJ2-2
d_gene: TRBD2
v_gene: TRBV15
CDR3aa: CATSRGPSGSRSGELFF
CDR3nt: TGTGCCACCAGCAGAGGGCCTAGCGGGAGTCGGTCCGGGGAGCTGTTTTTT

j_gene: TRBJ2-3
d_gene: TRBD1
v_gene: TRBV6-5
CDR3aa: CASSTGGTDTQYF
CDR3nt: TGTGCCAGCAGCACAGGGGGCACAGATACGCAGTATTTT

j_gene: TRBJ2-1
d_gene: .
v_gene: TRBV27
CDR3aa: CASSFGRGSYNEQFF
CDR3nt: TGTGCCAGCAGTTTCGGTCGGGGGTCCTACAATGAGCAGTTCTTC

j_gene: TRBJ1-5
d_gene: .
v_gene: TRBV19
CDR3aa: CASGLRGYSNQPQHF
CDR3nt: TGTGCCAGTGGGCTGAGGGGGTATAGCAATCAGCCCCAGCATTTT

j_gene: TRBJ2-2
d_gene: .
v_gene: TRBV5-1
CDR3aa: CASSLAGGQNTGELFF
CDR3nt: TGCGCCAGCAGCTTGGCGGGGGGACAGAACACCGGGGAGCTGTTTTTT

j_gene: TRBJ2-1
d_gene: TRBD2
v_gene: TRBV5-1
CDR3aa: CASGNSGVDNEQFF
CDR3nt: TGCGCCAGCGGTAATAGCGGGGTGGACAATGAGCAGTTCTTC

j_gene: TRBJ2-1
d_gene: TRBD2
v_gene: TRBV6-6
CDR3aa: CASSGGTSGRNEQFF
CDR3nt: TGTGCCAGCAGTGGCGGGACTAGCGGGAGGAATGAGCAGTTCTTC

j_gene: TRBJ2-3
d_gene: TRBD2
v_gene: TRBV7-3
CDR3aa: CASSAGTSGGSTDTQYF
CDR3nt: TGTGCCAGCAGCGCCGGGACTAGCGGAGGGAGCACAGATACGCAGTATTTT

j_gene: TRBJ1-4
d_gene: .
v_gene: TRBV29-1
CDR3aa: CSVGVGGGREKLFF
CDR3nt: TGCAGCGTTGGAGTGGGAGGGGGGAGAGAAAAACTGTTTTTT

j_gene: TRBJ2-7
d_gene: TRBD2
v_gene: TRBV9
CDR3aa: CASSVDGSGSIDEQYF
CDR3nt: TGTGCCAGCAGCGTAGATGGGAGCGGGAGTATCGACGAGCAGTACTTC

j_gene: TRBJ2-6
d_gene: .
v_gene: TRBV5-1
CDR3aa: CASSLDYGANVLTF
CDR3nt: TGCGCCAGCAGCCTGGACTATGGGGCCAACGTCCTGACTTTC

j_gene: TRBJ2-7
d_gene: TRBD2
v_gene: TRBV4-1
CDR3aa: CASSQDLWTRSSYEQYF
CDR3nt: TGCGCCAGCAGCCAAGATCTCTGGACTAGGAGCTCCTACGAGCAGTACTTC

j_gene: TRBJ1-5
d_gene: .
v_gene: TRBV30
CDR3aa: CAWSGLGAQHF
CDR3nt: TGTGCCTGGAGTGGCCTCGGGGCCCAGCATTTT

j_gene: TRBJ2-7
d_gene: .
v_gene: TRBV5-5
CDR3aa: CASSSPSSYEQYF
CDR3nt: TGTGCCAGCAGCTCCCCCTCCTCCTACGAGCAGTACTTC

j_gene: TRBJ2-7
d_gene: TRBD1
v_gene: TRBV11-3
CDR3aa: CASSFAGQAYEQYF
CDR3nt: TGTGCCAGCAGCTTCGCGGGACAGGCCTACGAGCAGTACTTC

j_gene: TRBJ2-7
d_gene: .
v_gene: TRBV28
CDR3aa: CASSPTPGGSYEQYF
CDR3nt: TGTGCCAGCAGTCCTACCCCTGGCGGATCCTACGAGCAGTACTTC

j_gene: TRBJ1-5
d_gene: .
v_gene: TRBV7-9
CDR3aa: CASSRGPGQPQHF
CDR3nt: TGTGCCAGCAGCCGAGGGCCGGGCCAGCCCCAGCATTTT

j_gene: TRBJ2-1
d_gene: TRBD1
v_gene: TRBV7-3
CDR3aa: CASSQGVSNEQFF
CDR3nt: TGTGCCAGCAGCCAGGGGGTATCCAATGAGCAGTTCTTC

j_gene: TRBJ1-2
d_gene: TRBD1
v_gene: TRBV25-1
CDR3aa: CASRDRVKSGGYTF
CDR3nt: TGTGCCAGCCGAGACAGGGTGAAGTCGGGTGGCTACACCTTC

j_gene: TRBJ1-4
d_gene: .
v_gene: TRBV7-6
CDR3aa: CASRSQGGANEKLFF
CDR3nt: TGTGCCAGCAGGTCCCAGGGAGGTGCTAATGAAAAACTGTTTTTT

j_gene: TRBJ2-2
d_gene: TRBD2
v_gene: TRBV27
CDR3aa: CASSLFAGGNGELFF
CDR3nt: TGTGCCAGCAGTTTATTCGCGGGAGGGAACGGGGAGCTGTTTTTT

j_gene: TRBJ2-1
d_gene: TRBD2
v_gene: TRBV29-1
CDR3aa: CSARRASGGNEQFF
CDR3nt: TGCAGCGCCAGACGGGCTAGCGGGGGTAATGAGCAGTTCTTC

j_gene: TRBJ2-1
d_gene: .
v_gene: TRBV29-1
CDR3aa: CRVESGSSYNEQFF
CDR3nt: TGCAGAGTTGAGAGCGGAAGCTCCTACAATGAGCAGTTCTTC

j_gene: TRBJ2-5
d_gene: TRBD2
v_gene: TRBV2
CDR3aa: CASSGGQETQYF
CDR3nt: TGTGCCAGTAGCGGGGGCCAAGAGACCCAGTACTTC

j_gene: TRBJ1-1
d_gene: .
v_gene: TRBV19
CDR3aa: CASSEGSAWDTEAFF
CDR3nt: TGTGCCAGTAGTGAGGGTTCGGCCTGGGACACTGAAGCTTTCTTT

j_gene: TRBJ2-5
d_gene: .
v_gene: TRBV27
CDR3aa: CASSPGAVGVGETQYF
CDR3nt: TGTGCCAGCAGCCCTGGGGCAGTTGGGGTGGGGGAGACCCAGTACTTC

j_gene: TRBJ1-3
d_gene: .
v_gene: TRBV18
CDR3aa: CASSPPRVENTIYF
CDR3nt: TGTGCCAGCTCACCTCCCCGGGTGGAAAACACCATATATTTT

j_gene: TRBJ2-7
d_gene: TRBD1
v_gene: TRBV6-6
CDR3aa: CASSSGTGGVNEQYF
CDR3nt: TGTGCCAGCAGTTCCGGGACAGGGGGCGTGAACGAGCAGTACTTC

j_gene: TRBJ2-6
d_gene: .
v_gene: TRBV2
CDR3aa: CASSLEGFGAGANVLTF
CDR3nt: TGTGCCAGCAGTTTGGAGGGGTTTGGTGCTGGGGCCAACGTCCTGACTTTC

j_gene: TRBJ1-2
d_gene: TRBD1
v_gene: TRBV6-5
CDR3aa: CASSYRAGGSYGYTF
CDR3nt: TGTGCCAGCAGTTACCGGGCAGGGGGAAGCTATGGCTACACCTTC

j_gene: TRBJ2-7
d_gene: TRBD2
v_gene: TRBV5-4
CDR3aa: CASSLGREGQYEQYF
CDR3nt: TGTGCCAGCAGCTTGGGGCGGGAGGGCCAATACGAGCAGTACTTC

j_gene: TRBJ2-3
d_gene: .
v_gene: TRBV5-6
CDR3aa: CASSSLRGQARADTQYF
CDR3nt: TGTGCCAGCAGCTCCCTTCGCGGACAAGCCCGGGCAGATACGCAGTATTTT

j_gene: TRBJ2-7
d_gene: .
v_gene: TRBV20-1
CDR3aa: CSASRSHEQYF
CDR3nt: TGCAGTGCTAGTCGATCCCACGAGCAGTACTTC

j_gene: TRBJ1-1
d_gene: .
v_gene: TRBV2
CDR3aa: CASTKGEGTEAFF
CDR3nt: TGTGCCAGCACCAAGGGGGAGGGCACTGAAGCTTTCTTT

j_gene: TRBJ1-1
d_gene: .
v_gene: TRBV10-1
CDR3aa: CASSESDREAFF
CDR3nt: TGCGCCAGCAGTGAGTCCGACAGGGAAGCTTTCTTT

j_gene: TRBJ2-1
d_gene: .
v_gene: TRBV6-1
CDR3aa: CASSGESVDNEQFF
CDR3nt: TGTGCCAGCAGTGGTGAGAGTGTTGACAATGAGCAGTTCTTC

j_gene: TRBJ1-1
d_gene: TRBD1
v_gene: TRBV15
CDR3aa: CATSTRQGRTEAFF
CDR3nt: TGTGCCACCAGCACGAGACAGGGAAGGACTGAAGCTTTCTTT